The rows below give T cell receptor beta chains drawn from one sample of a study of blood T cell repertoires in COVID-19. TCRdb's table, derived via immunoSEQ multiplex PCR, lists solely in-frame clones and lacks some. Found here are roughly 230,000 clones, about 86% of them singletons; the top ten hold about 3%. The specimen sequenced was PBMCs or T cells enriched from blood (not recorded which). These receptors all come from a man over 45 who had recovered from COVID-19. Both conserved end residues are part of each CDR3. The order of the fields is CDR3 DNA, CDR3 protein, D gene, J gene, clone size, V gene. A D gene is named only where the DNA matches it firmly. Rows give clone size only sometimes, using once, few, many, or a class for an expanded clone.

TGTGCCAGCAGCCCAGGGGAAGGAAATGAGCAGTTCTTC,CASSPGEGNEQFF,-,TRBJ2-1,-,TRBV6-5
TGTGCCACCAGCCGGTACCAAGAGACCCAGTACTTC,CATSRYQETQYF,-,TRBJ2-5,few,TRBV15
TGTGCCAGCAGTTTATATGACAGTTACTATCAGCCCCAGCATTTT,CASSLYDSYYQPQHF,-,TRBJ1-5,once,TRBV28
TGCGCCAGCAGCGGGGGGACTAGCGGTGGGGAGACCCAGTACTTC,CASSGGTSGGETQYF,TRBD2,TRBJ2-5,-,TRBV5-1
TGTGCCAGCAGCAGGGGGGGGTTCGGTGAAAAACTGTTTTTT,CASSRGGFGEKLFF,-,TRBJ1-4,-,TRBV7-8
TGTGCTAGTGGTTTGGTAATCGGGCCGCAAACCGGGACAGGGGGCTCCTATGGCTACACCTTC,CASGLVIGPQTGTGGSYGYTF,TRBD1,TRBJ1-2,few,TRBV12-5
TGTGCCAGCAGTTTAAGTGGGGGCGGGGGGCAGTTCTTC,CASSLSGGGGQFF,-,TRBJ2-1,-,TRBV27
TGCGCCAGCAGGGGCCCCCGGGGACAGGGGAGGAACACTGAAGCTTTCTTT,CASRGPRGQGRNTEAFF,TRBD1,TRBJ1-1,-,TRBV10-2
TGCGCCAGCAGGGGGGACACTGGGGCCAACGTCCTGACTTTC,CASRGDTGANVLTF,-,TRBJ2-6,-,TRBV5-1
TGTGCCAGCAGGGAGAACTACGAGCAGTACTTC,CASRENYEQYF,-,TRBJ2-7,-,TRBV2
TGCAGTGCCCGACAACACGAGCAGTACTTC,CSARQHEQYF,-,TRBJ2-7,-,TRBV20-1
TGTGCCAGCAGCTTAGGGAGAGTGCCTGGAAACACCATATATTTT,CASSLGRVPGNTIYF,-,TRBJ1-3,-,TRBV7-9
TGCGCCAGCAGCTTGGCCTTACTAGCTGAAGAGACCCAGTACTTC,CASSLALLAEETQYF,-,TRBJ2-5,few,TRBV5-1